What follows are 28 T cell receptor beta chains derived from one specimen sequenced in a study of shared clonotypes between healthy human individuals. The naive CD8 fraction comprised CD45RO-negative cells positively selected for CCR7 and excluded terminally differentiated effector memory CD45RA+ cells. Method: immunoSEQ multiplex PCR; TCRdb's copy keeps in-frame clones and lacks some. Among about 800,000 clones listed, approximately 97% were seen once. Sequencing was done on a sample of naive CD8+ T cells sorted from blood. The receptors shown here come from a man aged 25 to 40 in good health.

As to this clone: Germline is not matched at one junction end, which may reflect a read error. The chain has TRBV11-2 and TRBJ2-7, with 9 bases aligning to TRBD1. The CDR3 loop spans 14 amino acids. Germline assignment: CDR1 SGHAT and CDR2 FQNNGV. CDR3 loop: CASSLGQGRPEQYF. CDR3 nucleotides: TGTGCCAGCAGTTTAGGACAGGGGCGCCCCGAGCAGTACTTC.

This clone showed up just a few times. The CDR3 loop is CASSLNGRTDTQYF. CDR3 nucleotide sequence: TGTGCCAGCAGCTTAAACGGGAGGACAGATACGCAGTATTTT. The chain has TRBV7-2 and TRBJ2-3, with 7 bases that match TRBD2. The ends lost 2 bases at V and 3 bases at J; junction bases unmatched: 2. CDR3 length: 14 residues. Germline V lookup: CDR1 SGHTA, CDR2 FQGNSA.

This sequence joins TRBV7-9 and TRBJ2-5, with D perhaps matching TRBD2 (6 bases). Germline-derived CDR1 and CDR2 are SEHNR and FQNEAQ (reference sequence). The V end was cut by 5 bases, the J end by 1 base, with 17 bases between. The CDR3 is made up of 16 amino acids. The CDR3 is CASSHRGGPVQETQYF. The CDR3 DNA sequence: TGTGCCAGCAGCCACCGGGGAGGCCCCGTCCAAGAGACCCAGTACTTC.

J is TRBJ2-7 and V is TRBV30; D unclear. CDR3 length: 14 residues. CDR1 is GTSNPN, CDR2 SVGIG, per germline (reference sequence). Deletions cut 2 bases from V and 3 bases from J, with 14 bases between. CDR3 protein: CAWSIQSKDYEQYF. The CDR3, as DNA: TGTGCCTGGAGTATCCAGTCGAAGGACTACGAGCAGTACTTC.

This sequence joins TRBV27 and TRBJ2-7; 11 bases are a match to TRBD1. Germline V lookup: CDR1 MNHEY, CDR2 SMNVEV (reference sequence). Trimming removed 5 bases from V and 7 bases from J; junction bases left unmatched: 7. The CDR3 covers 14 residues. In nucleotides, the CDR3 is TGTGCCAGCAGTCTCCTGGGACAGGGGGAAGAGCAGTACTTC. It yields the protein CASSLLGQGEEQYF.

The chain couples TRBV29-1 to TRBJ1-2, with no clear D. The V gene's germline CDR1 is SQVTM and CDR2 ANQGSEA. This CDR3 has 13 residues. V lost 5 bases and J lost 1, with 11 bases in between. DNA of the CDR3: TGCAGCGTTCTTGCCGCGGATAACTATGGCTACACCTTC. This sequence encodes CSVLAADNYGYTF.

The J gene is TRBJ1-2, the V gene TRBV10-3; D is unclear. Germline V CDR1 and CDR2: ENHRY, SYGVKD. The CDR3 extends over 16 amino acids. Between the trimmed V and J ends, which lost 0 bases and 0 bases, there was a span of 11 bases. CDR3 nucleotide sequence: TGTGCCATCAGTGAGTCGGAGGAGTTAGCTAACTATGGCTACACCTTC. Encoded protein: CAISESEELANYGYTF.

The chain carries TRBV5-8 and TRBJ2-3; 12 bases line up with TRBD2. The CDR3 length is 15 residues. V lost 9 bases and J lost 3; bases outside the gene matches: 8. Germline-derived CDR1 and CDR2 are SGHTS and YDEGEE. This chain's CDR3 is CAISAGTSGTDTQYF. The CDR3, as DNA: TGTGCCATTTCGGCCGGGACTAGCGGGACAGATACGCAGTATTTT.

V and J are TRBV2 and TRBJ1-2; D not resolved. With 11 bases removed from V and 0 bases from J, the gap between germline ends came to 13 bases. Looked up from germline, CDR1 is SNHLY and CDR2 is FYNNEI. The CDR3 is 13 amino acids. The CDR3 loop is CAVRTDPNYGYTF. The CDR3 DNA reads TGTGCCGTGAGGACGGATCCTAACTATGGCTACACCTTC.

CDR3 sequence (DNA): TGTGCCAGCAGTGGGGGAATCGAGTACACTGAAGCTTTCTTT. The encoded protein is CASSGGIEYTEAFF. The chain carries TRBV11-1 and TRBJ1-1; weak D call: TRBD1 (5 bases). CDR3 length: 14 residues. Trimming left V 6 bases short and J 3 bases short, with 14 bases between. Germline lookup yields CDR1 SGHAT and CDR2 FQDESV (reference sequence).

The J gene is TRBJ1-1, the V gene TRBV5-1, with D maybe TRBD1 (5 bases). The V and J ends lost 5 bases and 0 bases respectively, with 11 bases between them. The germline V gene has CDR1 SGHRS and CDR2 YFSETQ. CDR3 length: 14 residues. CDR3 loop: CASRIAGMNTEAFF. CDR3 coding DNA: TGCGCCAGCAGAATCGCAGGGATGAACACTGAAGCTTTCTTT.

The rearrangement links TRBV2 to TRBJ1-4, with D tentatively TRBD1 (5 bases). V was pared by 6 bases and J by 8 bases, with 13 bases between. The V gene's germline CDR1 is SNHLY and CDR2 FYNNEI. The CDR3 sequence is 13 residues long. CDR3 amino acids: CASRAGFVEKLFF. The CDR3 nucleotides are TGTGCCAGCAGGGCAGGGTTTGTCGAAAAACTGTTTTTT.

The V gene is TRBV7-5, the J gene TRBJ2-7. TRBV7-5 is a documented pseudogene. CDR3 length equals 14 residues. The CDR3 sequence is CVRSPGTVRYEQYF. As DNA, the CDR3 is TGTGTCAGAAGCCCCGGGACGGTACGCTACGAGCAGTACTTC.

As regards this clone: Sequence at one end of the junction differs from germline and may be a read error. The CDR3 region has the DNA TGTGCCAGCAGTTTGATTAGCTCCCACGAGCAGTACTTC. Protein sequence: CASSLISSHEQYF. The V and J genes are TRBV27 and TRBJ2-7; D ambiguous. Germline V gene data show CDR1 as MNHEY and CDR2 as SMNVEV (reference sequence). The CDR3 is 13 residues long.

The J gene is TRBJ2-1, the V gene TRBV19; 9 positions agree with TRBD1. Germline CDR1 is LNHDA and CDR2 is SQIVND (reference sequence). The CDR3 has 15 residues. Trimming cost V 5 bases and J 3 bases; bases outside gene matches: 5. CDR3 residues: CASSPGTGLYNEQFF. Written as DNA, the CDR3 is TGTGCCAGTAGTCCCGGGACAGGGCTCTACAATGAGCAGTTCTTC.

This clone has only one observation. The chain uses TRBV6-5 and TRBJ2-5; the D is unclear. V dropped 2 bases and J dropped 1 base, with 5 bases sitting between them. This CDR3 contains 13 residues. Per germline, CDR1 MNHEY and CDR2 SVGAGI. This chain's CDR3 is CASSYGFQETQYF. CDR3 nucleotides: TGTGCCAGCAGTTACGGATTCCAAGAGACCCAGTACTTC.

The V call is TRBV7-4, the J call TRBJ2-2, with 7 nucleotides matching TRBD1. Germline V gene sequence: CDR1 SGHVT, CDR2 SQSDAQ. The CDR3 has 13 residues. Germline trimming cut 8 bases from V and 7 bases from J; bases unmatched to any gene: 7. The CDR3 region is CASATGDVGELFF. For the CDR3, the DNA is TGTGCCAGCGCAACAGGGGATGTCGGGGAGCTGTTTTTT.

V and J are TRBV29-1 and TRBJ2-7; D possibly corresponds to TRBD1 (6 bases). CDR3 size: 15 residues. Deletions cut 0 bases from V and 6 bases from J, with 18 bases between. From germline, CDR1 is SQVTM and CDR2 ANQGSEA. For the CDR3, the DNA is TGCAGCGTTGAAGATCGGCGGACAGCTACTAGCGAGCAGTACTTC. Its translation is CSVEDRRTATSEQYF.

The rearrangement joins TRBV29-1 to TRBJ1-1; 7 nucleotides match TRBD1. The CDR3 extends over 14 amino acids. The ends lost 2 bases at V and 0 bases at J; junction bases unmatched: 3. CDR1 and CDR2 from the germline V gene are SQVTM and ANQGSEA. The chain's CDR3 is CSVEPGQLNTEAFF. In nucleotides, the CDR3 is TGCAGCGTTGAACCGGGACAGCTGAACACTGAAGCTTTCTTT.

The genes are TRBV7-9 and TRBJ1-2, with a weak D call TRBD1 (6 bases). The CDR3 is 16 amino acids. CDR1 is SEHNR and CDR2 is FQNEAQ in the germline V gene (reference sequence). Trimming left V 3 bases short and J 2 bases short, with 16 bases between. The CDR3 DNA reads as TGTGCCAGCAGCTTTACCACGACAGGAGTAAACTATGGCTACACCTTC. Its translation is CASSFTTTGVNYGYTF.

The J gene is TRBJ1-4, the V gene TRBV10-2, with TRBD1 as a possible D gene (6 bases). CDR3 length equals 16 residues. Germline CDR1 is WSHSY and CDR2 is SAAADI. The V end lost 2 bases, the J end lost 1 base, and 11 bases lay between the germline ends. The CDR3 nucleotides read TGCGCCAGCAGTGAGCAGGGGTGGGGAACTAATGAAAAACTGTTTTTT. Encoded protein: CASSEQGWGTNEKLFF.

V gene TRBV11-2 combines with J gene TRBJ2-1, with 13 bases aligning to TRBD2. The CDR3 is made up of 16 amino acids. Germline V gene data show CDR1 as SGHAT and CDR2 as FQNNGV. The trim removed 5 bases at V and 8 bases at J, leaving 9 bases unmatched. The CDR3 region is CASSPPGLAGWHEQFF. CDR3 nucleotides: TGTGCCAGCAGCCCCCCGGGACTAGCGGGATGGCATGAGCAGTTCTTC.

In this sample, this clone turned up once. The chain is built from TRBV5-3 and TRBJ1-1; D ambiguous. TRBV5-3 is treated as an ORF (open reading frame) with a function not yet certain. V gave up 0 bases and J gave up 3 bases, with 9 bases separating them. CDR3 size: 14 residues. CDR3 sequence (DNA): TGTGCCAGAAGCTTGGAACGGGCGTACACTGAAGCTTTCTTT. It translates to CARSLERAYTEAFF.

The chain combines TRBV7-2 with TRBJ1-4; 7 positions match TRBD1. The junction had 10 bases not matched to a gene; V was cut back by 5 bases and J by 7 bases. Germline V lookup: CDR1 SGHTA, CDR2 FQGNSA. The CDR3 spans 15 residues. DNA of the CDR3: TGTGCCAGCAGCCCAGACAGGGACCTTCGTGAAAAACTGTTTTTT. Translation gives CASSPDRDLREKLFF.

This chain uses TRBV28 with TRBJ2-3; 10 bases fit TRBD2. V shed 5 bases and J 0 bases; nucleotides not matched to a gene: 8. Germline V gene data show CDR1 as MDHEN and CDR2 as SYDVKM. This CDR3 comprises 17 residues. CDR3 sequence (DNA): TGTGCCAGCAGTGGGAGACTAGCGGGCCCCAGCACAGATACGCAGTATTTT. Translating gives CASSGRLAGPSTDTQYF.

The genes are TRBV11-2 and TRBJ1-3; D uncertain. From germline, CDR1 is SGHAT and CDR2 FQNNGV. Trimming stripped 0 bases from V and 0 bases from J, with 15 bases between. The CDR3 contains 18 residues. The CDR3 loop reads CASSLDYSVDRSGNTIYF. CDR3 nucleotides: TGTGCCAGCAGCTTAGATTATTCCGTAGACCGCTCTGGAAACACCATATATTTT.

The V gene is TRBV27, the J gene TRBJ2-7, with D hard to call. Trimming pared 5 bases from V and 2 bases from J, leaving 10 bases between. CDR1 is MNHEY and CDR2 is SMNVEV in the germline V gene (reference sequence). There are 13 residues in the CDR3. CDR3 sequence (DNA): TGTGCCAGCAGTCCTTCTGGGCCCTACGAGCAGTACTTC. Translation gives CASSPSGPYEQYF.

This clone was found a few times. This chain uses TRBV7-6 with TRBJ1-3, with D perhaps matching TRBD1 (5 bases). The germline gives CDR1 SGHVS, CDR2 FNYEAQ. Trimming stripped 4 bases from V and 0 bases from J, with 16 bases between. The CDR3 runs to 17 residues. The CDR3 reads CASSSTGVTYSGNTIYF. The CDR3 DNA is TGTGCCAGCAGCTCAACAGGTGTAACGTACTCTGGAAACACCATATATTTT.